What follows are 19 T cell receptor beta chains derived from one specimen sequenced in a study of CD8 T cells in Susac syndrome. After extraction with the RNeasy kit, roughly 0.5 to 1 ug of the RNA was reverse transcribed using random hexamers. TCRdb redid the calling of the immunoSEQ multiplex PCR reads with MiXCR, one entry per CDR3 protein. This table holds approximately 120,000 distinct CDR3 sequences, nearly 95% found once. The sequenced material came from CD4+ T cells from PBMCs. These receptors all come from a human donor in good health.

The chain has TRBV2 and TRBJ1-1; possible D gene TRBD1, 6 bases. The length of the CDR3 is 13 residues. CDR1 is SNHLY and CDR2 is FYNNEI in the germline V gene. Trimming left V 5 bases short and J 1 base short, with 8 bases between. The CDR3 bases are TGTGCCAGCAGTTCCAGGGGGAACACTGAAGCTTTCTTT. This sequence encodes CASSSRGNTEAFF.

The V and J genes are TRBV7-6 and TRBJ2-3; a possible D gene is TRBD1 (5 bases). V lost 1 base and J lost 7, with 18 bases in between. The CDR3 sequence is 16 residues long. Germline CDR1 and CDR2: SGHVS and FNYEAQ. The CDR3 coding sequence is TGTGCCAGCAGCTTAGAAGGGGTCTCCACTCAAAATACGCAGTATTTT. Translated, it gives CASSLEGVSTQNTQYF.

This clonotype appeared a single time. The chain links TRBV10-3 to TRBJ1-2; 8 bases are shared with TRBD1. Germline lookup yields CDR1 ENHRY and CDR2 SYGVKD. CDR3 length: 14 amino acids. The V gene end was trimmed by 0 bases and the J gene end by 8 bases; junction bases not matched to a gene: 5. The CDR3 DNA reads TGTGCCATCAGTGAGTCGCAGGGGGCAGAAGGCTACACCTTC. Protein: CAISESQGAEGYTF.

About this clonotype: One end of the junction is discordant with germline, which a read error may explain. The J gene is TRBJ2-5, the V gene TRBV5-1; D is unresolved. The germline V gene has CDR1 SGHRS and CDR2 YFSETQ. The CDR3 extends over 11 amino acids. This CDR3 reads CASSFQETQYF. The CDR3 nucleotides read TGTGCCAGCAGCTTCCAAGAGACCCAGTACTTC.

The V call is TRBV6-1, the J call TRBJ2-5; TRBD2 might be the D (6 bases). CDR3 length: 14 amino acids. The ends were cut back, 8 bases at V and 4 bases at J, with 17 bases in the middle. Germline CDR1 and CDR2: MNHNS and SASEGT. CDR3 amino acids: CASLSRGRGETQYF. In DNA, the CDR3 is TGTGCCAGCCTATCTCGGGGGAGAGGAGAGACCCAGTACTTC.

In DNA, the CDR3 is TGTGCCAGCAGCCGCGGAGGGTCCGGGGAGCTGTTTTTT. This translates into CASSRGGSGELFF. The chain couples TRBV7-6 to TRBJ2-2; possibly TRBD2 for D (6 bases). V was shortened by 5 bases and J by 6 bases, with 10 bases between the two germline ends. CDR3 size: 13 residues. Germline V gene data show CDR1 as SGHVS and CDR2 as FNYEAQ.

The chain joins TRBV5-1 to TRBJ2-7; D possibly uses TRBD1 or TRBD2 (6 bases each). Trimming took 4 bases from V and 1 from J, leaving 18 bases between them. CDR1 is SGHRS and CDR2 is YFSETQ in the germline V gene. CDR3 length: 16 residues. DNA of the CDR3: TGCGCCAGCAGCCCCTTAGGGGGGCTTTCTTCCTACGAGCAGTACTTC. Translated: CASSPLGGLSSYEQYF. Variable domain in full (rest from reference TRBV5-1 and TRBJ2-7): KAGVTQTPRYLIKTRGQQVTLSCSPISGHRSVSWYQQTPGQGLQFLFEYFSETQRNKGNFPGRFSGRQFSNSRSEMNVSTLELGDSALYLCASSPLGGLSSYEQYFGPGTRLTVT.

The genes are TRBV14 and TRBJ1-5; D is unresolved. CDR3 length equals 13 residues. The germline V gene encodes CDR1 SGHDN and CDR2 FVKESK. Trimming stripped 5 bases from V and 6 bases from J, with 11 bases between. The CDR3 loop is CASSVAAGQPQHF. Written as DNA, the CDR3 is TGTGCCAGCAGCGTCGCCGCGGGTCAGCCCCAGCATTTT.

The chain recombines TRBV9 with TRBJ2-1, with D possibly matching TRBD1 (5 bases). Trimming left V 0 bases short and J 9 bases short, with 19 bases between. This CDR3 is built from 16 residues. CDR1 and CDR2 (germline): SGDLS, YYNGEE. The CDR3 loop reads CASSVDPQGFQGEQFF. CDR3 in DNA: TGTGCCAGCAGCGTAGATCCCCAAGGGTTTCAGGGTGAGCAGTTCTTC.

The chain combines TRBV6-5 with TRBJ1-5, with no clear D. Germline V lookup: CDR1 MNHEY, CDR2 SVGAGI. V lost 6 bases and J 1 base, leaving 10 bases between the germline ends. This CDR3 contains 14 residues. CDR3 nucleotide sequence: TGTGCCAGCAGGGAGGGTCTCAGCAATCAGCCCCAGCATTTT. As protein: CASREGLSNQPQHF.

In its sample, this clonotype was seen once. The chain carries TRBV2 and TRBJ1-2, with D possibly TRBD1 on 6 matching bases. This CDR3 has 15 residues. Germline V gives CDR1 SNHLY, CDR2 FYNNEI. The V end lost 8 bases, the J end lost 2 bases, and 18 bases lay between the germline ends. This chain's CDR3 is CASGRDTERNYGYTF. The CDR3 nucleotides read TGTGCCAGCGGCCGGGACACCGAAAGAAACTATGGCTACACCTTC.

This chain connects TRBV12-3 or TRBV12-4 to TRBJ1-1; D gene ambiguous. The CDR3 runs to 14 residues. V lost 2 bases and J 2 bases, leaving 9 bases between the germline ends. CDR3 amino acids: CASSLNSGNTEAFF. The CDR3 bases are TGTGCCAGCAGTTTAAACTCGGGAAACACTGAAGCTTTCTTT.

This chain links TRBV15 with TRBJ2-1; 9 nucleotides match TRBD2. Germline assignment: CDR1 LNHNV and CDR2 YYDKDF (reference sequence). Trimming cost V 0 bases and J 8 bases; bases outside gene matches: 14. The CDR3 runs to 18 residues. The DNA for the CDR3 is TGTGCCACCAGCAGAGATTTAAGTGGCGGGGGGGTTTACGATGAGCAGTTCTTC. Amino acids: CATSRDLSGGGVYDEQFF. The whole variable domain, filled in from reference TRBV15 and TRBJ2-1, reads DAMVIQNPRYQVTQFGKPVTLSCSQTLNHNVMYWYQQKSSQAPKLLFHYYDKDFNNEADTPDNFQSRRPNTSFCFLDIRSPGLGDTAMYLCATSRDLSGGGVYDEQFFGPGTRLTVL.

The chain couples TRBV28 to TRBJ1-4; TRBD1 is a possible D gene (6 bases). Germline V lookup: CDR1 MDHEN, CDR2 SYDVKM. The CDR3 is 16 amino acids. V dropped 5 bases and J dropped 1 base, with 14 bases sitting between them. The CDR3 DNA sequence: TGTGCCAGCAGTCCACAAAAGACAGGAACTAATGAAAAACTGTTTTTT. Its translation is CASSPQKTGTNEKLFF.

This rearrangement joins TRBV6-6 to TRBJ1-1, with a weak D call TRBD1 (6 bases). Per the germline V gene, CDR1 is MNHNY and CDR2 is SVGAGI (reference sequence). The CDR3 runs to 13 residues. V was pared by 6 bases and J by 4 bases, with 12 bases between. CDR3 region: CASRERGATEAFF. The CDR3 coding sequence is TGTGCCAGCAGAGAAAGGGGGGCCACTGAAGCTTTCTTT.

Worth noting for this clonotype: One end of the junction fails to match germline, which may point to a read error. The chain combines TRBV29-1 with TRBJ1-1; D unresolved. This CDR3 spans 9 amino acids. Germline-derived CDR1 and CDR2 are SQVTM and ANQGSEA. CDR3 sequence reads: CSVLPGWYF. Written as DNA, the CDR3 is TGCAGCGTTCTTCCCGGTTGGTACTTT.

The rearrangement joins TRBV7-2 to TRBJ2-7; 8 bases match TRBD2. The trim removed 2 bases at V and 3 bases at J, leaving 3 bases unmatched. CDR3 size: 14 residues. Germline loops: CDR1 SGHTA, CDR2 FQGNSA. The CDR3, as DNA: TGTGCCAGCAGCTTACCGGGAGGGATCTACGAGCAGTACTTC. Amino acid sequence: CASSLPGGIYEQYF.

This rearrangement joins TRBV3-1 to TRBJ1-3; possible D gene TRBD1, 6 bases. In germline, CDR1 is LGHDT, CDR2 YNNKEL (reference sequence). With 1 base removed from V and 1 base from J, the gap between germline ends came to 8 bases. This CDR3 has 15 amino acids. CDR3 DNA sequence: TGTGCCAGCAGCCAAGCCGGACAGTCTGGAAACACCATATATTTT. Its translation: CASSQAGQSGNTIYF.

This clonotype occurred once. The V gene is TRBV6-5, the J gene TRBJ1-2, with 8 bases aligning to TRBD1. Germline trimming cut 4 bases from V and 9 bases from J; bases unmatched to any gene: 7. Per the germline V gene, CDR1 is MNHEY and CDR2 is SVGAGI. The CDR3 is 13 amino acids. The CDR3 sequence: CASSSSGGIRYTF. CDR3 nucleotides: TGTGCCAGCAGTTCATCAGGGGGCATTCGCTACACCTTC.